This is a list of T cell receptor beta chains from one sample in a study of shared clonotypes between healthy human individuals. The table came from immunoSEQ multiplex PCR; TCRdb's copy has only in-frame clones and leaves some out. The sample consists of some 490,000 clones, around 73% of them appearing once. The material sequenced was PBMCs. These receptor sequences come from a woman aged 40 to 50 in good health. Some clones in this sample may be carry-over from other donors' samples. Each CDR3 is given with its conserved first and last residue. Each record gives: D gene, V gene, CDR3 protein. D genes are given only for firm matches.

TRBD1,TRBV28,CASTTDRGVYGYTF
TRBD1,TRBV6-6,CASSPTTGTGGETQYF
NA,TRBV13,CASSLGGEQYF
TRBD2,TRBV11-2,CASSSQSGVSTDTQYF
TRBD1,TRBV2,CASSGTGGNQPQHF
NA,TRBV9,CASSVDLAMTHEQYF
TRBD1,TRBV5-1,CASSDRRTGANVLTF
TRBD1,TRBV18,CASSPRGQAEKLFF
NA,TRBV2,CASSGDTDTQYF
NA,TRBV19,CASSEQGSVSGYTF
TRBD1,TRBV27,CASSSRGQGTQYF
TRBD1,TRBV14,CASSQKTGIPYNEQFF
TRBD2,TRBV10-2,CASSGPGLAAYNEQFF
NA,TRBV6-5,CASSPPGTYEQYF
TRBD2,TRBV14,CASSQEAGRRTDTQYF
NA,TRBV7-2,CASSLVAAETQYF
NA,TRBV7-8,CASRLGLAGELFF
NA,TRBV30,CAWSVLSGAKNIQYF
NA,TRBV5-1,CASGTEYYNEQFF
NA,TRBV4-1,CASSYPGRPPDGYTF
NA,TRBV10-3,CASSEQGGAFF
NA,TRBV27,CATRQASYNEQFF
NA,TRBV19,CASSMIGTTEAFF
NA,TRBV10-3,CAISAGEGYTF
NA,TRBV11-2,CASSLPPRGRVMNTEAFF
NA,TRBV18,CASSRSQGSGANVLTF
TRBD1,TRBV5-1,CASSLDVTGIQETQYF
TRBD2,TRBV5-1,CASSLETSGSQCYF